A selection of T cell receptor beta chains follows, all from one sample in a study of cytomegalovirus exposure and HLA in healthy donors. Generated by immunoSEQ multiplex PCR, the TCRdb table keeps only in-frame clones and is missing some. This table holds 60,000 to 70,000 clones. The sequencing sample was made of PBMCs. The receptors were gathered from a boy between 5 and 17 years old in good health and CMV-seronegative. CDR3s include the opening cysteine and the closing phenylalanine or tryptophan. The D gene is left open where the match is weak.

d_call j_call v_call cdr3_aa cdr3_nt
. TRBJ1-5 TRBV6-4 CASRPGGNQPQHF TGTGCCAGCCGCCCAGGGGGCAATCAGCCCCAGCATTTT
TRBD1 TRBJ2-7 TRBV14 CASSLSRDRVWQYF TGTGCCAGCAGCCTGTCCCGGGACAGGGTTTGGCAGTACTTC
TRBD1 TRBJ2-7 TRBV18 CASSPRQGTYEQYF TGTGCCAGCTCACCACGACAGGGAACCTACGAGCAGTACTTC
TRBD1 TRBJ1-3 TRBV6-1 CATKDRAGNTIYF TGTGCCACCAAGGACAGGGCCGGAAACACCATATATTTT
. TRBJ1-2 TRBV18 CASSPKGREVSGYTF TGTGCCAGCTCACCCAAAGGCAGGGAGGTCAGTGGCTACACCTTC
. TRBJ1-2 TRBV6-5 CASSPGNSGYGYTF TGTGCCAGCAGTCCCGGTAACTCGGGGTATGGCTACACCTTC
. TRBJ1-1 TRBV29-1 CSVIQGNTEAFF TGCAGCGTTATACAGGGGAACACTGAAGCTTTCTTT
. TRBJ1-2 TRBV25-1 CASSGLGVYGYTF TGTGCCAGCAGTGGTTTAGGAGTCTATGGCTACACCTTC
TRBD2 TRBJ2-1 TRBV11-2 CASSLETSGGANAYNEQFF TGTGCCAGCAGCTTAGAGACTAGCGGGGGGGCTAACGCCTACAATGAGCAGTTCTTC
. TRBJ2-7 TRBV4-3 CASSQYRGHNYEQYF TGCGCCAGCAGCCAATATAGGGGACATAACTACGAGCAGTACTTC
TRBD1 TRBJ1-4 TRBV7-2 CASSPTGNFEKLFF TGTGCCAGCAGCCCGACAGGGAACTTTGAAAAACTGTTTTTT
. TRBJ2-7 TRBV30 CACSSPSAWEQYF TGTGCCTGCAGTTCCCCGAGTGCCTGGGAGCAGTACTTC
. TRBJ1-2 TRBV5-4 CASSSFQGNYGYTF TGTGCCAGCAGCAGTTTCCAGGGAAACTATGGCTACACCTTC
. TRBJ2-3 TRBV6-4 CASSDSGAGTDTQYF TGTGCCAGCAGTGACTCGGGGGCCGGCACAGATACGCAGTATTTT
TRBD1 TRBJ1-1 TRBV7-8 CASKLAGGLWNTEAFF TGTGCCAGCAAGTTGGCAGGGGGCTTGTGGAACACTGAAGCTTTCTTT
. TRBJ2-1 TRBV6-1 CASREGYNEQFF TGTGCCAGCAGGGAGGGCTACAATGAGCAGTTCTTC
. TRBJ1-4 TRBV5-6 CASSRRTTATNEKLFF TGTGCCAGCAGCAGGAGGACCACAGCAACTAATGAAAAACTGTTTTTT
TRBD1 TRBJ1-1 TRBV18 CASSPYRGDTEAFF TGTGCCAGCTCACCTTACAGGGGAGACACTGAAGCTTTCTTT
. TRBJ1-2 TRBV9 CASSVAQGFNYGYTF TGTGCCAGCAGCGTAGCTCAGGGATTTAACTATGGCTACACCTTC
TRBD1 TRBJ1-1 TRBV18 CASSPPGTGGEAFF TGTGCCAGCTCACCACCCGGGACAGGGGGTGAAGCTTTCTTT
. TRBJ2-2 TRBV9 CASSVTGNTGELFF TGTGCCAGCAGCGTAACAGGGAACACCGGGGAGCTGTTTTTT
TRBD1 TRBJ2-1 TRBV29-1 CSVSPGGSSYNEQFF TGCAGCGTTTCCCCAGGGGGCAGCTCCTACAATGAGCAGTTCTTC
TRBD1 TRBJ2-2 TRBV9 CASSQGTGGNTGELFF TGTGCCAGCAGCCAAGGGACAGGGGGCAACACCGGGGAGCTGTTTTTT
. TRBJ2-7 TRBV9 CASSEGGNEQYF TGTGCCAGCAGCGAGGGCGGGAATGAGCAGTACTTC
TRBD1 TRBJ2-1 TRBV5-1 CASSLGWGSGTGDNEQFF TGCGCCAGCAGCTTGGGATGGGGGTCCGGGACAGGAGACAATGAGCAGTTCTTC
. TRBJ1-2 TRBV29-1 CSVSNPATGQGNYGYTF TGCAGCGTCAGCAATCCGGCGACAGGTCAGGGTAACTATGGCTACACCTTC
. TRBJ1-1 TRBV10-2 CASSELNQGSTEAFF TGCGCCAGCAGTGAACTCAATCAGGGAAGCACTGAAGCTTTCTTT
. TRBJ1-4 TRBV5-6 CASSSRVMGEKLFF TGTGCCAGCAGCTCGCGGGTCATGGGGGAAAAACTGTTTTTT
. TRBJ1-1 TRBV18 CASSPRGGGENTEAFF TGTGCCAGCTCACCTAGGGGGGGCGGGGAGAACACTGAAGCTTTCTTT
. TRBJ2-7 TRBV21-1 CASSRGRLAGTRQNYEQYF TGTGCCAGCAGCAGGGGGAGACTAGCGGGGACGCGCCAAAATTACGAGCAGTACTTC
. TRBJ2-1 TRBV5-1 CASRPSSSYNEQFF TGCGCCAGCAGACCTAGCTCCTCCTACAATGAGCAGTTCTTC
. TRBJ1-1 TRBV7-9 CASSLVGRNTEAFF TGTGCCAGCAGCTTAGTGGGCAGAAACACTGAAGCTTTCTTT
. TRBJ2-1 TRBV9 CASSVQGSPYNEQFF TGTGCCAGCAGCGTACAGGGTAGTCCCTACAATGAGCAGTTCTTC
TRBD2 TRBJ2-5 TRBV7-2 CASSPAGGPETQYF TGTGCCAGCAGCCCAGCGGGAGGGCCAGAGACCCAGTACTTC
. TRBJ1-2 TRBV19 CASSLGRGYTF TGTGCCAGTAGTCTAGGTCGTGGCTACACCTTC
. TRBJ1-4 TRBV18 CASSAAVIEKLFF TGTGCCAGCTCTGCGGCAGTCATTGAAAAACTGTTTTTT
. TRBJ1-5 TRBV7-2 CASSFREDQPQHF TGTGCCAGCAGCTTTAGGGAGGATCAGCCCCAGCATTTT
. TRBJ1-5 TRBV7-8 CASSLEGPPRDGNQPQHF TGTGCCAGCAGCTTAGAGGGGCCTCCGCGGGACGGCAATCAGCCCCAGCATTTT
. TRBJ2-7 TRBV7-2 CASSLYRPDYEQYF TGTGCCAGCAGCTTATACAGGCCAGACTACGAGCAGTACTTC
. TRBJ1-1 TRBV10-1 CASSEAGSTEAFF TGCGCCAGCAGTGAGGCCGGGAGCACTGAAGCTTTCTTT
. TRBJ1-1 TRBV7-3 CASSLSGDTEAFF TGTGCCAGCAGCTTATCGGGGGACACTGAAGCTTTCTTT
TRBD1 TRBJ1-5 TRBV5-1 CASSLAGGGNQPQHF TGCGCCAGCAGCTTGGCAGGGGGAGGCAATCAGCCCCAGCATTTT